This is a list of T cell receptor beta chains from one sample in a study of radiotherapy plus CTLA-4 blockade in lung cancer. Sequenced by immunoSEQ multiplex PCR; TCRdb stores in-frame clones only, minus some. The table shows approximately 73,000 clones, with around 90% occurring only once. The source was peripheral blood, collected from a patient treated with radiotherapy plus ipilimumab. The receptors were gathered from a human donor with non-small cell lung cancer that progressed on radiotherapy plus ipilimumab. Both conserved end residues are trimmed from each CDR3. A clone size is listed for some rows: how often the clone was seen (once, few, many), or a class if it is expanded.

clone size,V gene,CDR3 protein
NA,TRBV7-2,ASSLDGDRGWPQH
NA,TRBV21-1,ASSKRDGRPVNQPQH
NA,TRBV6-1,ASSDGRRNTEAF
NA,TRBV6-4,ASSENGLARISTDTQY
NA,TRBV30,AWSRRVGTDTQY
NA,TRBV9,ASSATGNSGNTIY
NA,TRBV10-3,AISEPITQGDEQY
once,TRBV30,AWSVLVGTDTQY
NA,TRBV13,ASSDRTAMNTEAF
NA,TRBV30,AWSRGANSNQPQH
NA,TRBV10-3,AISEPQGNGYT
NA,TRBV5-6,ASSGTGGNQPQH
NA,TRBV6-6,ASRDQGTGELF
NA,TRBV19,ASRLQGARETQY
few,TRBV9,ASSVGGALLNNEQF
NA,TRBV7-2,ASSVTGTGVQPQH